The 28 T cell receptor beta chains reported below all come from one sample, sequenced in a study of shared clonotypes between healthy human individuals. TCRdb keeps only in-frame clones here, not all; method: immunoSEQ multiplex PCR. The sample shows 950,000 to 1,300,000 clones, more than 60% of them seen only once. The specimen sequenced was memory CD4+ T cells sorted from blood. Subset here: CD45RA-negative fraction. The receptors come from a man between 18 and 29 years old in good health.

The chain recombines TRBV5-6 with TRBJ2-1; 10 nucleotides line up with TRBD2. Germline V gives CDR1 SGHDT, CDR2 YYEEEE. The CDR3 length is 16 residues. Trimming took 4 bases from V and 4 from J; bases not matched to a gene: 8. The CDR3, as DNA: TGTGCCAGCAGCAATCTCCTAGCGGGAGAGTACAATGAGCAGTTCTTC. Encoded protein: CASSNLLAGEYNEQFF.

This sequence joins TRBV5-1 and TRBJ1-1; 10 nucleotides match TRBD1. Trimming removed 4 bases from V and 6 bases from J; junction bases left unmatched: 9. The CDR3 contains 15 residues. Germline values: CDR1 SGHRS, CDR2 YFSETQ. For the CDR3, the DNA is TGCGCCAGCAGCCCAACGTATGGGACAGGGGCTGAAGCTTTCTTT. It specifies CASSPTYGTGAEAFF.

This clone was picked up a small number of times. This chain links TRBV6-6 with TRBJ2-2, with D tentatively TRBD1 (5 bases). CDR3 length: 13 amino acids. From germline, CDR1 is MNHNY and CDR2 SVGAGI (reference sequence). Between the trimmed V and J ends, which lost 6 bases and 3 bases, there was a span of 8 bases. CDR3 DNA: TGTGCCAGCAGGGAACAGGACACCGGGGAGCTGTTTTTT. Amino acids: CASREQDTGELFF.

The chain recombines TRBV18 with TRBJ2-3; D is ambiguous. This CDR3 contains 15 residues. The V end lost 0 bases, the J end lost 4 bases, and 11 bases lay between the germline ends. Per the germline V gene, CDR1 is KGHSH and CDR2 is LQKENI. CDR3 sequence: CASSPPSSLADTQYF. DNA for the CDR3: TGTGCCAGCTCACCACCGTCTAGTCTTGCAGATACGCAGTATTTT.

The chain combines TRBV10-3 with TRBJ1-1; D call uncertain. The V gene's germline CDR1 is ENHRY and CDR2 SYGVKD. Trimming removed 4 bases at V and 1 base at J, with 7 bases between. This CDR3 is 13 amino acids long. CDR3 region: CAISGQGNTEAFF. CDR3 sequence (DNA): TGTGCCATCAGTGGTCAAGGGAACACTGAAGCTTTCTTT.

The rearrangement joins TRBV5-1 to TRBJ2-5, with TRBD1 matching 7 bases. The J call may be wrong; the DNA end is better matched by TRBJ2-7. This CDR3 region has 15 residues. In germline, CDR1 is SGHRS, CDR2 YFSETQ. The CDR3 loop is CASSAPDRSPYEQYF. The CDR3 DNA sequence: TGCGCCAGCAGCGCTCCGGACAGGTCTCCCTACGAGCAGTACTTC.

The genes are TRBV2 and TRBJ2-2; no reliable D call. The V and J ends lost 4 bases and 3 bases respectively, with 9 bases between them. The CDR3 sequence is 14 residues long. Germline assignment: CDR1 SNHLY and CDR2 FYNNEI. The CDR3 loop reads CASSARTDTGELFF. The CDR3 DNA is TGTGCCAGCAGTGCCCGGACCGACACCGGGGAGCTGTTTTTT. Full variable domain (rest looked up from reference TRBV2 and TRBJ2-2): EPEVTQTPSHQVTQMGQEVILRCVPISNHLYFYWYRQILGQKVEFLVSFYNNEISEKSEIFDDQFSVERPDGSNFTLKIRSTKLEDSAMYFCASSARTDTGELFFGEGSRLTVL.

This sequence joins TRBV28 and TRBJ1-2; 8 positions match TRBD1. Germline lookup yields CDR1 MDHEN and CDR2 SYDVKM. J lost 6 bases, V lost 6 bases, and 9 bases had no gene match. The CDR3 is 14 residues long. CDR3 coding DNA: TGTGCCAGCAGACCTAAGACAGGGGCTGATGGCTACACCTTC. This sequence encodes CASRPKTGADGYTF.

This clone has just a few counts. The V gene is TRBV2, the J gene TRBJ1-6; D gene ambiguous. The CDR3 length is 13 residues. The V gene lost 7 bases and the J gene lost 13 bases, with 17 bases spanning the gap. Germline CDR1 reads SNHLY; CDR2 reads FYNNEI. Here the CDR3 reads CASINQRASPLHF. The CDR3, as DNA: TGTGCCAGCATTAATCAACGGGCAAGTCCCCTCCACTTT.

This chain connects TRBV2 to TRBJ2-2; D possibly corresponds to TRBD2 (5 bases). Looked up from germline, CDR1 is SNHLY and CDR2 is FYNNEI. CDR3 size: 14 residues. The V and J ends lost 6 bases and 1 base respectively, with 9 bases between them. CDR3 DNA: TGTGCCAGCAGGGCTAGCCTGAACACCGGGGAGCTGTTTTTT. Translating gives CASRASLNTGELFF. The full variable domain, rest sourced from reference TRBV2 and TRBJ2-2, is EPEVTQTPSHQVTQMGQEVILRCVPISNHLYFYWYRQILGQKVEFLVSFYNNEISEKSEIFDDQFSVERPDGSNFTLKIRSTKLEDSAMYFCASRASLNTGELFFGEGSRLTVL.

The chain uses TRBV7-6 and TRBJ2-7; 11 nucleotides agree with TRBD2. Germline V gene lookup returns CDR1 SGHVS and CDR2 FNYEAQ. The CDR3 contains 16 residues. V trimming: 1 base; J trimming: 0 bases; junction bases outside the gene matches: 2. The CDR3 loop reads CASSLGLAGSSYEQYF. As DNA, the CDR3 is TGTGCCAGCAGCTTAGGACTAGCGGGGTCCTCCTACGAGCAGTACTTC.

The chain couples TRBV9 to TRBJ1-2; TRBD1 might be the D (5 bases). CDR3 length: 12 residues. The V gene's germline CDR1 is SGDLS and CDR2 YYNGEE. V shed 4 bases and J shed 14 bases, with 18 bases lying between them. In DNA form, the CDR3 reads TGTGCCAGCAGCCCATCAACGCCGGGACTAACCTTC. This codes for CASSPSTPGLTF. Variable domain in full (rest from reference TRBV9 and TRBJ1-2): DSGVTQTPKHLITATGQRVTLRCSPRSGDLSVYWYQQSLDQGLQFLIQYYNGEERAKGNILERFSAQQFPDLHSELNLSSLELGDSALYFCASSPSTPGLTFGSGTRLTVV.

This clone was counted a few times. The chain joins TRBV7-7 to TRBJ2-7; a possible D gene is TRBD2 (5 bases). The CDR3 length is 13 residues. CDR1 is SSHAT, CDR2 FNYEAQ, per germline (reference sequence). The CDR3 protein is CASALGVSYEQYF. DNA for the CDR3: TGTGCTAGCGCCCTTGGGGTCTCCTACGAGCAGTACTTC.

V is TRBV28 and J is TRBJ2-7; possibly TRBD1 or TRBD2 for D (5 bases each). Trimming pared 2 bases from V and 3 bases from J, leaving 11 bases between. This CDR3 spans 14 amino acids. CDR1 is MDHEN and CDR2 is SYDVKM in the germline V gene. The CDR3 protein is CASSLSGGVYEQYF. CDR3 nucleotides: TGTGCCAGCAGTTTAAGTGGGGGAGTCTACGAGCAGTACTTC.

The rearrangement joins TRBV6-1 to TRBJ1-6, with D uncertain. The length of the CDR3 is 14 residues. Deletions cut 1 base from V and 7 bases from J, with 8 bases between. Germline V gene lookup returns CDR1 MNHNS and CDR2 SASEGT. CDR3 loop: CASSEVAGNSPLHF. The CDR3 DNA sequence: TGTGCCAGCAGTGAAGTGGCCGGCAATTCACCCCTCCACTTT.

The V call is TRBV28, the J call TRBJ2-7; D remains ambiguous. V was trimmed by 6 bases and J by 3 bases, leaving 6 bases between them. Germline CDR1 and CDR2: MDHEN and SYDVKM. CDR3 length: 11 amino acids. The CDR3: CASRDVYEQYF. As DNA, the CDR3 is TGTGCCAGCAGGGATGTCTACGAGCAGTACTTC.

The chain carries TRBV4-1 and TRBJ2-1; D is uncertain. The CDR3 runs to 17 residues. Germline CDR1 MGHRA, CDR2 YSYEKL. With 6 bases removed from V and 0 bases from J, the gap between germline ends came to 18 bases. The DNA of the CDR3 is TGCGCCAGCAGTGCCGAGCTGGAGCTCAGCTCCTACAATGAGCAGTTCTTC. Protein sequence: CASSAELELSSYNEQFF.

This chain uses TRBV19 with TRBJ2-7; 10 nucleotides agree with TRBD1. The CDR3 is 16 amino acids. With 4 bases clipped from V and 2 bases from J, the junction kept 8 bases outside the gene matches. The germline gives CDR1 LNHDA, CDR2 SQIVND (reference sequence). CDR3 nucleotide sequence: TGTGCCAGTAGTACGCCGGGACAGGGGCCAACCTACGAGCAGTACTTC. Its protein is CASSTPGQGPTYEQYF.

As for this clone: The same CDR3 also results from other DNA sequences found in this sample. V and J are TRBV5-8 and TRBJ2-6; D ambiguous. CDR1 is SGHTS and CDR2 is YDEGEE in the germline V gene. This CDR3 has 13 amino acids. The V gene lost 1 base and the J gene lost 4 bases, with 3 bases spanning the gap. CDR3: CASSLSGANVLTF. The CDR3 DNA sequence: TGTGCCAGCAGCTTGTCGGGGGCCAACGTCCTGACTTTC.

The chain carries TRBV5-1 and TRBJ1-2; 7 positions agree with TRBD1. The CDR3 contains 13 residues. CDR1 and CDR2 (germline): SGHRS, YFSETQ. The ends lost 6 bases at V and 0 bases at J; junction bases unmatched: 2. The CDR3 protein is CASKQGSNYGYTF. The CDR3, as DNA: TGCGCCAGCAAACAGGGGTCTAACTATGGCTACACCTTC. The variable domain in full, completed from reference TRBV5-1 and TRBJ1-2, reads KAGVTQTPRYLIKTRGQQVTLSCSPISGHRSVSWYQQTPGQGLQFLFEYFSETQRNKGNFPGRFSGRQFSNSRSEMNVSTLELGDSALYLCASKQGSNYGYTFGSGTRLTVV.

Of note for this clone: A junction boundary mismatches the germline segment, possibly from a read error. The DNA for the CDR3 is TGTGCCAGCAGCGAAGATGTGACAGTCCAAGAGACCCAGTACTTC. This translates into CASSEDVTVQETQYF. The J gene is TRBJ2-5, the V gene TRBV14; TRBD1 is a possible D gene (5 bases). Germline lookup yields CDR1 SGHDN and CDR2 FVKESK. This CDR3 has 15 amino acids.

This clone has more than one count but fewer than ten. The rearrangement links TRBV6-1 to TRBJ2-6, with TRBD2 identical over 10 bases. Germline V gives CDR1 MNHNS, CDR2 SASEGT. The CDR3 contains 19 residues. With 4 bases clipped from V and 0 bases from J, the junction kept 9 bases outside the gene matches. CDR3 in amino acids: CASSAPQGLAASGANVLTF. The CDR3 nucleotides read TGTGCCAGCAGTGCTCCCCAAGGACTAGCGGCCTCTGGGGCCAACGTCCTGACTTTC.

Of note for this clone: The same CDR3 is also encoded by other DNA sequences in this sample. The chain employs TRBV5-4 and TRBJ1-5; possibly TRBD1 for D (6 bases). V was pared by 0 bases and J by 1 base, with 8 bases between. The length of the CDR3 is 15 residues. Per the germline V gene, CDR1 is SGHNT and CDR2 is YYREEE (reference sequence). The CDR3 DNA is TGTGCCAGCAGCTTGGGGGGGCAGAGCAATCAGCCCCAGCATTTT. This gives the protein CASSLGGQSNQPQHF.

The chain is built from TRBV5-1 and TRBJ2-7, with 11 positions matching TRBD1. The CDR3 contains 15 residues. The V gene end was trimmed by 3 bases and the J gene end by 6 bases; junction bases not matched to a gene: 8. CDR1 SGHRS and CDR2 YFSETQ come from the germline V gene. Written as DNA, the CDR3 is TGCGCCAGCAGCTGGACCGGACAGGGGGCGGGCGAGCAGTACTTC. As protein: CASSWTGQGAGEQYF.

The genes are TRBV10-2 and TRBJ2-3; no reliable D call. The V end was cut by 3 bases, the J end by 5 bases, with 15 bases between. The CDR3 covers 15 residues. The V gene's germline CDR1 is WSHSY and CDR2 SAAADI. Here the CDR3 DNA reads TGCGCCAGCAGTGACCAGTCCCACCCGCGAGATACGCAGTATTTT. Protein sequence: CASSDQSHPRDTQYF.

In regard to this clone: This clone may be a read error of a much larger clone one base away. The chain recombines TRBV10-3 with TRBJ2-7, with 11 nucleotides matching TRBD2. The germline V gene encodes CDR1 ENHRY and CDR2 SYGVKD. This CDR3 spans 18 amino acids. V shed 4 bases, J shed 1 base, and the junction held 12 bases outside the gene matches. As DNA, the CDR3 is TGTGCCATCAGTGGGCCACTCGGGACTAGCGGACGATCCTACGAGCAGTACTTC. Its protein is CAISGPLGTSGRSYEQYF.

The J gene is TRBJ2-3, the V gene TRBV5-6; 9 positions agree with TRBD1. CDR1 SGHDT and CDR2 YYEEEE come from the germline V gene. This CDR3 has 16 amino acids. V shed 2 bases, J shed 3 bases, and the junction held 7 bases outside the gene matches. The CDR3 bases are TGTGCCAGCAGCTTTTCGGGACAGGGCAATACAGATACGCAGTATTTT. Encoded protein: CASSFSGQGNTDTQYF.

The chain carries TRBV15 and TRBJ2-1, with a possible D match to TRBD2 (6 bases). This CDR3 contains 18 residues. The germline V and J ends were trimmed by 3 bases and 0 bases, with 18 bases remaining between them. The germline CDR1 and CDR2 sequences are LNHNV and YYDKDF (reference sequence). CDR3 bases: TGTGCCACCAGCAGGAATAGCGGACCGCAATACTCCTACAATGAGCAGTTCTTC. This translates into CATSRNSGPQYSYNEQFF. Drawing the rest from reference TRBV15 and TRBJ2-1, the complete variable domain is DAMVIQNPRYQVTQFGKPVTLSCSQTLNHNVMYWYQQKSSQAPKLLFHYYDKDFNNEADTPDNFQSRRPNTSFCFLDIRSPGLGDTAMYLCATSRNSGPQYSYNEQFFGPGTRLTVL.